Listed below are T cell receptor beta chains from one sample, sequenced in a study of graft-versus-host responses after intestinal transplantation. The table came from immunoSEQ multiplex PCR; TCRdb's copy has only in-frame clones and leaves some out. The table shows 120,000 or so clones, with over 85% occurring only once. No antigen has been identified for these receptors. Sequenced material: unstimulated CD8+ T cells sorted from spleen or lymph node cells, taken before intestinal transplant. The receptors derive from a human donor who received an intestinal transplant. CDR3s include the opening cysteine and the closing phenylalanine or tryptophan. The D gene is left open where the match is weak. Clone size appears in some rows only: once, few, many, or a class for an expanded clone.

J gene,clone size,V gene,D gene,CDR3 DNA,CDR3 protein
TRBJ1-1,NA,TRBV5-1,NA,TGCGCCAGCAGGCTGTCGGGGGCGAACACTGAAGCTTTCTTT,CASRLSGANTEAFF
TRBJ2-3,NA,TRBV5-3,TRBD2,TGTGCCAGAAGCTTGAAGTTGGGCGGGAGTCGCACAGATACGCAGTATTTT,CARSLKLGGSRTDTQYF
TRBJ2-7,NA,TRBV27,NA,TGTGCCAGCAGTTTATTGGCTGACCGCTACGAGCAGTACTTC,CASSLLADRYEQYF
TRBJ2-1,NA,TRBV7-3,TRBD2,TGTGCCAGCAGGGGGACTAGCGGGAGCGGATTGCGGCAGTTCTTC,CASRGTSGSGLRQFF
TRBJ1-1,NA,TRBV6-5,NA,TGTGCCAGCTCTATTGCCGGAGAAGCTTTCTTT,CASSIAGEAFF
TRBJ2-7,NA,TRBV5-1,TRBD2,TGCGCCAGCAGCTTCCAGCGGGAGGGACCCTACGAGCAGTACTTC,CASSFQREGPYEQYF
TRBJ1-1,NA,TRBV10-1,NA,TGCGCCAGCAGTGAGTCGGGGGGGGAAGCTTTCTTT,CASSESGGEAFF
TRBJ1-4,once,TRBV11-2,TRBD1,TGTGCCAGCAGCCACCCAGGGGGCGATAATGAAAAACTGTTTTTT,CASSHPGGDNEKLFF
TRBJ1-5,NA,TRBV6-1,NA,TGTGCCAGCAGTGAAAAAGGACCGATTAGCAATCAGCCCCAGCATTTT,CASSEKGPISNQPQHF
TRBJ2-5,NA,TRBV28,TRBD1,TGTGCCAGCAGTTCGGACAGGGTTGAGACCCAGTACTTC,CASSSDRVETQYF
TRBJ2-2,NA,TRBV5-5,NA,TGTGCCAGCAGCTTGGAACAGGGGGGGACCGGGGAGCTGTTTTTT,CASSLEQGGTGELFF
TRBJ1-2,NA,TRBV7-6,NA,TGTGCCAGCAGCTCAACAGGCTATGGCTACACCTTC,CASSSTGYGYTF
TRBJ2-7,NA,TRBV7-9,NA,TGTGCCAGCAGCTTAGGCGACGAGCAGTACTTC,CASSLGDEQYF
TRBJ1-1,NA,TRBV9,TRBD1,TGTGCCAGCAGCGTAGGACAGGGTAAGAACACTGAAGCTTTCTTT,CASSVGQGKNTEAFF
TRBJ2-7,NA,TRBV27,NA,TGTGCCAGCAGTTTTTCCCAGGGCAGGGAGCAGTACTTC,CASSFSQGREQYF
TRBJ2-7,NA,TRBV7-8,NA,TGTGCCAGCAGCTCTAGGGGTGACGAGCAGTACTTC,CASSSRGDEQYF
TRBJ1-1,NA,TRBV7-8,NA,TGTGCCAGCAGCTTAGAGTACGTGGCTGAAGCTTTCTTT,CASSLEYVAEAFF
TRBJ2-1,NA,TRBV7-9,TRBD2,TGTGCCAGCAGCTTTCCGGGACTAGCGAAATCTGAGCAGTTCTTC,CASSFPGLAKSEQFF
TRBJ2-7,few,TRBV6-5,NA,TGTGCCAGCAGTTACGCGGGTATCGGCGAGCAGTACTTC,CASSYAGIGEQYF
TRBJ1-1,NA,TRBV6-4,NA,TGTGCCAGCAGTGCCAGGGCGAACACTGAAGCTTTCTTT,CASSARANTEAFF
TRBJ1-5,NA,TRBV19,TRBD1,TGTGCCAGTAGTTACCGGGACAGAGCTGATCAGCCCCAGCATTTT,CASSYRDRADQPQHF
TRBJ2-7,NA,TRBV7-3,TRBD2,TGTGCCAGCAGCTTAGATAGCGGGAGCCCCTACGAGCAGTACTTC,CASSLDSGSPYEQYF
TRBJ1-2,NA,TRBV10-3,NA,TGTGCCATCAGTGAGATGGAGGGAGACGGCTACACCTTC,CAISEMEGDGYTF
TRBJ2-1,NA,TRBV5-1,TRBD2,TGCGCCAGCAGCAGGACTAGCGGGAGTAGGGATGAGCAGTTCTTC,CASSRTSGSRDEQFF
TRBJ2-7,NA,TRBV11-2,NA,TGTGCCAGCAGCTTAGGGAGGGTACCAGTCGACGAGCAGTACTTC,CASSLGRVPVDEQYF
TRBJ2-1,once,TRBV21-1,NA,TGTGCCAGCAGCAAAGGGCGCTTACAGGGACCCTTCTCCTACAATGAGCAGTTCTTC,CASSKGRLQGPFSYNEQFF
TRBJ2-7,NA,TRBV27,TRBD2,TGTGCCAGCAGGATTGGACTAGCGGGAGGCTACGAGCAGTACTTC,CASRIGLAGGYEQYF
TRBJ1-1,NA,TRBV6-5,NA,TGTGCCAGCCAGGTAGCTACTGAAGCTTTCTTT,CASQVATEAFF
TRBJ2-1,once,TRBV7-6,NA,TGTGCCAGCAGCGCCCAATCTAGTAGCTCCTACAATGAGCAGTTCTTC,CASSAQSSSSYNEQFF
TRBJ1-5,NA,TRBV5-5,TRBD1,TGTGCCAGCAGCTTTCGGCAGGGGGCCGGTCAGCCCCAGCATTTT,CASSFRQGAGQPQHF
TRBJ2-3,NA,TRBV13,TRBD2,TGTGCCAGCAGCTTCGGGACTAGCGGGGCTAGCACAGATACGCAGTATTTT,CASSFGTSGASTDTQYF
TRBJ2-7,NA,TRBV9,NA,TGTGCCAGCAGCGGTCACACTGACTCCTACGAGCAGTACTTC,CASSGHTDSYEQYF
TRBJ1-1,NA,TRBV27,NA,TGTGCCAGCAGTTTGGGGCAGGGGAACACTGAAGCTTTCTTT,CASSLGQGNTEAFF
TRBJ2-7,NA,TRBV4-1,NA,TGCGCCAGCAGCCTAGAGGCATCGAGCTCCTACGAGCAGTACTTC,CASSLEASSSYEQYF
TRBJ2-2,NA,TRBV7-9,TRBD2,TGTGCCAGCAGCACCGGGACTAGCGGGAGGGCGAAGGAGCTGTTTTTT,CASSTGTSGRAKELFF
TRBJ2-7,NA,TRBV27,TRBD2,TGTGCCAGCAGTCCCCGACTAGCGACGGAGCAGTACTTC,CASSPRLATEQYF
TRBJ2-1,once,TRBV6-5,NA,TGTGCCAGCAGTTACTCGATTGGAGGAACTGAGCAGTTCTTC,CASSYSIGGTEQFF
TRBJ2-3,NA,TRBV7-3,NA,TGTGCCAGCAGCTTAAGTTTCTATCCCTCAGATACGCAGTATTTT,CASSLSFYPSDTQYF
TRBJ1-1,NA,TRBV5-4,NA,TGTGCCAGCAGCTTGGCGGGGACGGTAAGCGTGGCTTTCTTT,CASSLAGTVSVAFF
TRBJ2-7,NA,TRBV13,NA,TGTGCCAGCAGTAACGCTAGCGCGGGGGAGCAGTACTTC,CASSNASAGEQYF
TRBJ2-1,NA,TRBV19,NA,TGTGCCAGTAGCACGCCGGGGTTCTGGGAGCAGTTCTTC,CASSTPGFWEQFF
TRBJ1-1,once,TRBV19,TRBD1,TGTGCCAGTAGTGCAACAGGGGGCGCGGACACTGAAGCTTTCTTT,CASSATGGADTEAFF
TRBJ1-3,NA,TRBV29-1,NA,TGCAGCGTTGCGTTCTTGGTCGACGGAAACACCATATATTTT,CSVAFLVDGNTIYF
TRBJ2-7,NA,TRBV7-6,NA,TGTGCCAGCAGCACTAGCCCCCAAGCGAGCTCCTACGAGCAGTACTTC,CASSTSPQASSYEQYF
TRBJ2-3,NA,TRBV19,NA,TGTGCCAGTAAAGAGTCGCTCACAGATACGCAGTATTTT,CASKESLTDTQYF
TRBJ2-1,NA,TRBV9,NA,TGTGCCAGCAGCCCCCCTTTACGGGTGTACAATGAGCAGTTCTTC,CASSPPLRVYNEQFF
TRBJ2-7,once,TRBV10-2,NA,TGCGCCAGCGTCGTAGGGGGGGGATACGAGCAGTACTTC,CASVVGGGYEQYF
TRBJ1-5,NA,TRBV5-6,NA,TGTGCCAGCAGCCCGGGAGGGTTCAATCAGCCCCAGCATTTT,CASSPGGFNQPQHF
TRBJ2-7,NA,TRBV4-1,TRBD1,TGCGCCAGCAGCAACTCAGGGGGCATCTCCTACGAGCAGTACTTC,CASSNSGGISYEQYF
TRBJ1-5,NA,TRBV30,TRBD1,TGTGCCTGGAGTCTGGGACAGGGAGAAGGGCCCCAGCATTTT,CAWSLGQGEGPQHF
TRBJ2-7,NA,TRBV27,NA,TGTGCCAGCAAAACAGGGAAAGGATACGAGCAGTACTTC,CASKTGKGYEQYF
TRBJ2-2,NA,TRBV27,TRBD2,TGTGCCAGCAGTTCACCTAGCGGGAGAGCCGGGGAGCTGTTTTTT,CASSSPSGRAGELFF
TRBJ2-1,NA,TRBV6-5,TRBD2,TGTGCCAGCACCCGTAGCGGGAGCTCCTACAATGAGCAGTTCTTC,CASTRSGSSYNEQFF
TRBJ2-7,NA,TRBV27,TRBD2,TGTGCCAGCAGTTTACCGGGACTAGCGGGAGGGCCGAGACACGAGCAGTACTTC,CASSLPGLAGGPRHEQYF
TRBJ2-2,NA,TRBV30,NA,TGTGCCTGTTTCCGGGCCAACACCGGGGAGCTGTTTTTT,CACFRANTGELFF